Sequencing of this T cell receptor (beta chain) was carried out in a study of T cells in Graves' hyperthyroidism and ophthalmopathy. On the study more broadly: At the time of initial diagnosis and before any treatment, peripheral blood was collected. Whole-study results and caveats: Blood also carried most thyroid clonotypes expanded above 0.001. Ophthalmopathy and stable hyperthyroidism were told apart by a 13 V-J model.

Amplification of TCR beta CDR3 regions used RNA as the template. An initial round of RT-PCR targeting the TCR CDR3 relied on the HTBI primer set. TCRdb itself ran the multiplex PCR reads through MiXCR, one entry per CDR3 protein. The table records roughly 840,000 distinct CDR3 sequences, about 38% of them present only once. The CDR3 extends over 14 amino acids. The germline CDR1 and CDR2 sequences are SGHAT and FQDESV (reference sequence). V shed 5 bases and J 4 bases; nucleotides not matched to a gene: 5. Recently diagnosed hyperthyroidism of less than 2 months' duration affected patients aged 18 to 65. There are a few counts of this clonotype. Its antigen is unknown.

Specimen: blood. The chain employs TRBV11-1 and TRBJ2-7; 10 positions match TRBD2. The sequence came from a man aged 18 to 30 with Graves' hyperthyroidism. The CDR3 DNA reads TGTGCCAGCAGCAAGCGGGGGGGCCAGTACGAGCAGTACTTC. This translates into CASSKRGGQYEQYF.